The present T cell receptor (beta chain) was sequenced within a study of CD8 T cells in Susac syndrome. General study results and limits: Regarding the TCR sequencing and HLA analysis, the study admitted that a relatively small number of individuals were involved.

The multiple sclerosis controls comprised treatment-naive patients whose relapsing-remitting disease was stable or active. The RNA input was roughly 0.45 to 1 ug, and it was reverse transcribed with random hexamers. An immunoSEQ multiplex PCR generated amplified TCR beta CDR3 products spanning 54 Vbeta and 13 Jbeta. MiXCR was run by TCRdb on the immunoSEQ multiplex PCR reads, yielding one entry per CDR3 protein. The sample holds about 210,000 distinct CDR3 sequences, more than 85% seen once. A remark on this clonotype: The antigen is unknown.

Per the germline V gene, CDR1 is SEHNR and CDR2 is FQNEAQ (reference sequence). Trimming removed 2 bases from V and 9 bases from J, with 4 bases in between. CDR3 length equals 10 residues. Sequencing input: CD4+ T cells from PBMCs. This sequence joins TRBV7-9 and TRBJ1-1; D is undetermined. The receptor comes from a human donor with multiple sclerosis. CDR3 amino acids: CASSLSQAFF. The CDR3 DNA reads TGTGCCAGCAGCTTATCTCAAGCTTTCTTT.